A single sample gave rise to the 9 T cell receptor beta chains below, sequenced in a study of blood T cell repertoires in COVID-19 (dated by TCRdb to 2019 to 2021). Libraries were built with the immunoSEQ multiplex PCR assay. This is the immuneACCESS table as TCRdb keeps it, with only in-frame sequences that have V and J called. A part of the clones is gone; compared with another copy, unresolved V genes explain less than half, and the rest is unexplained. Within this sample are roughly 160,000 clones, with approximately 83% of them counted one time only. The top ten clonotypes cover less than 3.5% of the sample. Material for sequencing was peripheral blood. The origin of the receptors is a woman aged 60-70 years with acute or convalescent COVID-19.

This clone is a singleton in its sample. CDR3 nucleotides: TGCAGTGCTAGTTCGGGGATACAAGAGACCCAGTACTTC. As protein: CSASSGIQETQYF. The chain uses TRBV20-1 and TRBJ2-5; TRBD2 might be the D (5 bases). The V gene's germline CDR1 is DFQATT and CDR2 SNEGSKA (reference sequence). Trimming stripped 3 bases from V and 2 bases from J, with 10 bases between. The CDR3 runs 13 residues.

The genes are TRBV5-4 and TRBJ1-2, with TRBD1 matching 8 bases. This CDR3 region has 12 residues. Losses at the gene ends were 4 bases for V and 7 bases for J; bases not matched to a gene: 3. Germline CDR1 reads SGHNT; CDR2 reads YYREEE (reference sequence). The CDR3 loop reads CASSVDRGGYTF. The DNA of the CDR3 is TGTGCCAGCAGCGTAGACAGGGGTGGCTACACCTTC.

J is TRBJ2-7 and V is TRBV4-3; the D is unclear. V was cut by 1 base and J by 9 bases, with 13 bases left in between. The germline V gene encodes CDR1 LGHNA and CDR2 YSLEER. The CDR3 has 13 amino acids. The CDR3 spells CASSQAIDSRQYF. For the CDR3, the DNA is TGCGCCAGCAGCCAAGCTATTGATAGTCGGCAGTACTTC.

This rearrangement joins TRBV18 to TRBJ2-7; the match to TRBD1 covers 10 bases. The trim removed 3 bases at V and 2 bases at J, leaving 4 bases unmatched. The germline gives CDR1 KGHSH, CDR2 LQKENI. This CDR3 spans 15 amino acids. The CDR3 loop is CASSPWGQGTYEQYF. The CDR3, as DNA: TGTGCCAGCTCACCTTGGGGACAGGGGACCTACGAGCAGTACTTC.

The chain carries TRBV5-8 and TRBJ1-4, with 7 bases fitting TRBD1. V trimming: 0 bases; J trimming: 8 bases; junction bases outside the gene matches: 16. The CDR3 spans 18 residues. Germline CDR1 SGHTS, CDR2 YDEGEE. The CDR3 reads CASSLARWQGEQEEKLFF. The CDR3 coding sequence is TGTGCCAGCAGCTTGGCCCGGTGGCAGGGGGAGCAGGAAGAAAAACTGTTTTTT.

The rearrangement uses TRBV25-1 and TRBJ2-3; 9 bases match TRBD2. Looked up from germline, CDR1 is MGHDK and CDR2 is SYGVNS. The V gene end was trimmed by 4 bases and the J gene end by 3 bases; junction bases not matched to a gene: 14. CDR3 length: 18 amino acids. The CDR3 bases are TGTGCCAGCAGTGTTCGGCTAGCGGGGAGAAAGAGGACAGATACGCAGTATTTT. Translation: CASSVRLAGRKRTDTQYF.

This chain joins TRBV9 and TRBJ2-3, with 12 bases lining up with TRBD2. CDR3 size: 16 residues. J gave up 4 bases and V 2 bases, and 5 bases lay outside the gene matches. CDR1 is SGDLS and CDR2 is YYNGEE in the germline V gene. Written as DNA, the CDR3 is TGTGCCAGCAGCGTTTACCTAGCGGGGGGGCCAGATACGCAGTATTTT. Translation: CASSVYLAGGPDTQYF.

CDR3 in amino acids: CASSFSPDTQYF. Here the CDR3 DNA reads TGTGCCAGTAGTTTTTCCCCGGATACGCAGTATTTT. This sequence joins TRBV19 and TRBJ2-3; D gene unclear. Germline V gene data show CDR1 as LNHDA and CDR2 as SQIVND (reference sequence). V was cut by 5 bases and J by 6 bases, with 9 bases left in between. The CDR3 runs 12 residues.

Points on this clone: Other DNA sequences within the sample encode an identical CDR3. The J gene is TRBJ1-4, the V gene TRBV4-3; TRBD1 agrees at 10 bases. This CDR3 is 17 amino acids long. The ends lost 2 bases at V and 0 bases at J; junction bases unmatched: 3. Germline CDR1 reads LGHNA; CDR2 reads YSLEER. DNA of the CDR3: TGCGCCAGCAGCCAACTTGGACAGGGGGCAACTAATGAAAAACTGTTTTTT. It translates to CASSQLGQGATNEKLFF.